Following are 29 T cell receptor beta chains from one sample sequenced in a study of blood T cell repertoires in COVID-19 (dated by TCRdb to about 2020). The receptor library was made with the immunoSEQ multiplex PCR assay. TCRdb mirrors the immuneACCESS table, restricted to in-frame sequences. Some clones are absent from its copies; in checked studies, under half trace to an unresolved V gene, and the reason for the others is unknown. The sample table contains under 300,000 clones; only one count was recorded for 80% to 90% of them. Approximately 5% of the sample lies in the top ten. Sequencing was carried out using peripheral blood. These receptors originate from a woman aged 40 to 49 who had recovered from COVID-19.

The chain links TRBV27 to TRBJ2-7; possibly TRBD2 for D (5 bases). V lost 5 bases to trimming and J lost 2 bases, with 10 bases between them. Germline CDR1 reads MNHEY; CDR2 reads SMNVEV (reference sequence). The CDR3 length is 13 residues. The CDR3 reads CASSGTGTYEQYF. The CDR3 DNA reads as TGTGCCAGCAGTGGAACCGGGACCTACGAGCAGTACTTC.

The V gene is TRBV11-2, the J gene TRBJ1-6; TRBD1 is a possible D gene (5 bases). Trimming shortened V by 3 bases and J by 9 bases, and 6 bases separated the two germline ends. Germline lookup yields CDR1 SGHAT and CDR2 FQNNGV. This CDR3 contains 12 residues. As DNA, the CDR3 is TGTGCCAGCAGCTTCCAGGGTTCACCCCTCCACTTT. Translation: CASSFQGSPLHF.

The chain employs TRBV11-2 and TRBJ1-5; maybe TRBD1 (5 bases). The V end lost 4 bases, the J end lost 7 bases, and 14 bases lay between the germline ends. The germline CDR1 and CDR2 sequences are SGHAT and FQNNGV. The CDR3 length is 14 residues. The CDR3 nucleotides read TGTGCCAGCAGCTACTCAGGGTTTGGACAGCCCCAGCATTTT. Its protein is CASSYSGFGQPQHF. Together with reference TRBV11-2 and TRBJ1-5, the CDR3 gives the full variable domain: EAGVAQSPRYKIIEKRQSVAFWCNPISGHATLYWYQQILGQGPKLLIQFQNNGVVDDSQLPKDRFSAERLKGVDSTLKIQPAKLEDSAVYLCASSYSGFGQPQHFGDGTRLSIL.

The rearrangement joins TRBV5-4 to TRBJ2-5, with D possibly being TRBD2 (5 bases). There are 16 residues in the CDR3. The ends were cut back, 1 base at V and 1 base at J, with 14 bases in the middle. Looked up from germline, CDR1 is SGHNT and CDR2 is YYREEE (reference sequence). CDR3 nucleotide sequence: TGTGCCAGCAGCTTGAGTCAGCGGCGGTCCCAAGAGACCCAGTACTTC. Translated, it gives CASSLSQRRSQETQYF.

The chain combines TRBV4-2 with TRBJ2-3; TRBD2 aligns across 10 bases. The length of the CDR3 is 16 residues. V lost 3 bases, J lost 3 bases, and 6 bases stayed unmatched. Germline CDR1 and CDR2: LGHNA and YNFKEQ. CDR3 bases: TGTGCCAGCAGCCACCAGAAGCGGGGGGGGACAGATACGCAGTATTTT. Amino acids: CASSHQKRGGTDTQYF.

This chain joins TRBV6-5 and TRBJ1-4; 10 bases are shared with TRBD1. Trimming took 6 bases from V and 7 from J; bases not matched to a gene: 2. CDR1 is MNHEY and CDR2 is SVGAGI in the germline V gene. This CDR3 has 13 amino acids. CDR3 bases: TGTGCCAGCAGGCGGACAGGGGGTGAAAAACTGTTTTTT. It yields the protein CASRRTGGEKLFF.

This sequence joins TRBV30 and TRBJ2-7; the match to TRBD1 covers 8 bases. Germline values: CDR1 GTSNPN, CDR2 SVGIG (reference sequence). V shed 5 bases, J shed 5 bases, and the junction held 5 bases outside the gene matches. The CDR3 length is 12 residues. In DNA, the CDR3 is TGTGCCTGGTCCAGGGGGCACCACGAGCAGTACGTC. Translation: CAWSRGHHEQYV.

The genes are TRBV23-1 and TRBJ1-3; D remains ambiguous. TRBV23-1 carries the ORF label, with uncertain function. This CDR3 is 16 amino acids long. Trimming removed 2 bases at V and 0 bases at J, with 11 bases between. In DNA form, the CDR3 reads TGCGCCAGCAGTCAACGACACGATAGCTCTGGAAACACCATATATTTT. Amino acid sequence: CASSQRHDSSGNTIYF.

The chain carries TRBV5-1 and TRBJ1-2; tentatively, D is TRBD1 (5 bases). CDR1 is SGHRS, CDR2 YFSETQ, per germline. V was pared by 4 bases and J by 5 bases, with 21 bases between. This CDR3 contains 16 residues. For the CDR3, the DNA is TGCGCCAGCAGCCCAACCTCCAACCGGGGGACTTATGGCTACACCTTC. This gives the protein CASSPTSNRGTYGYTF.

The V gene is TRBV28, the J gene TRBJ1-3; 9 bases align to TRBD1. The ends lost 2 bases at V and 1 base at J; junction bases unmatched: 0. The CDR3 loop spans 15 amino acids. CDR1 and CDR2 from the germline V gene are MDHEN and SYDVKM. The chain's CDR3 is CASSLDRGSGNTIYF. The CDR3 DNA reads TGTGCCAGCAGTTTAGACAGGGGGTCTGGAAACACCATATATTTT.

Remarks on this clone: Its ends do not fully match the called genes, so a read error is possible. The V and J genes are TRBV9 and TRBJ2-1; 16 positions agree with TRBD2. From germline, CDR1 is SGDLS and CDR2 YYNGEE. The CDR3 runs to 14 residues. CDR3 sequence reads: CASSLGTSGGAKVF. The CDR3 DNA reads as TGTGCCAGCAGCTTAGGGACTAGCGGGGGGGCCAAGGTCTTC.

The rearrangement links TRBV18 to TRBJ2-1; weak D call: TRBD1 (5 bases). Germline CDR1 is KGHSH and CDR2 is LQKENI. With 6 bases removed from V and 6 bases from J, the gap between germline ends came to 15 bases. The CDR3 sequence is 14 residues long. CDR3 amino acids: CASSQDKGRNEQFF. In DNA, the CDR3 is TGTGCCAGCTCCCAGGACAAGGGGCGCAATGAGCAGTTCTTC.

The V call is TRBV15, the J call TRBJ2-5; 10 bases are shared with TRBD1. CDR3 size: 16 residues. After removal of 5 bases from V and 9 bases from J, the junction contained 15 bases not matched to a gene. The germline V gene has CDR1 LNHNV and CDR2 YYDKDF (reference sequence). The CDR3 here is CATSLLGQGVTRAQYF. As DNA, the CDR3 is TGTGCCACCAGCCTGCTAGGACAGGGGGTTACCCGGGCCCAGTACTTC.

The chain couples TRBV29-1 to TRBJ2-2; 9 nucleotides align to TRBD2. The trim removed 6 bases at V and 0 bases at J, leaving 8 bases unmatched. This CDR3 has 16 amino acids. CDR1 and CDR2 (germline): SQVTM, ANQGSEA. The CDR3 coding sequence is TGCAGCGTCAATTTGGCGGGAGGGACGAACACCGGGGAGCTGTTTTTT. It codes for CSVNLAGGTNTGELFF.

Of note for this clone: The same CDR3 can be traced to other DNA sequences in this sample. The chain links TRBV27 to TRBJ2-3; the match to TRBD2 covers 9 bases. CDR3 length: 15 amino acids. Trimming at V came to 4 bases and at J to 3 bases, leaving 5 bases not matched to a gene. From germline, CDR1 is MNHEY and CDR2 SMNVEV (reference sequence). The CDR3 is CASSSRGGWTDTQYF. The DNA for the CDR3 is TGTGCCAGCAGTTCGCGGGGGGGGTGGACAGATACGCAGTATTTT.

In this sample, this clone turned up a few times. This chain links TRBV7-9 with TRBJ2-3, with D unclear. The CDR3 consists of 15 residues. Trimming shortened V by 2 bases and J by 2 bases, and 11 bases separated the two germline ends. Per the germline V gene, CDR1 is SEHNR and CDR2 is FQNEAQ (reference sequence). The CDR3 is CASSLSAGITDTQYF. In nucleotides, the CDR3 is TGTGCCAGCAGCTTATCAGCAGGAATCACAGATACGCAGTATTTT.

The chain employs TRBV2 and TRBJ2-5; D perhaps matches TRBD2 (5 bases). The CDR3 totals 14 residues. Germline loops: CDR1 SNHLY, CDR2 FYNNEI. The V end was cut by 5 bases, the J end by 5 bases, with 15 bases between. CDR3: CASSTDRGLETQYF. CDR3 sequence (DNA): TGTGCCAGCAGTACCGACCGGGGTCTCGAGACCCAGTACTTC. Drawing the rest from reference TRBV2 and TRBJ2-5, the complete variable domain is EPEVTQTPSHQVTQMGQEVILRCVPISNHLYFYWYRQILGQKVEFLVSFYNNEISEKSEIFDDQFSVERPDGSNFTLKIRSTKLEDSAMYFCASSTDRGLETQYFGPGTRLLVL.

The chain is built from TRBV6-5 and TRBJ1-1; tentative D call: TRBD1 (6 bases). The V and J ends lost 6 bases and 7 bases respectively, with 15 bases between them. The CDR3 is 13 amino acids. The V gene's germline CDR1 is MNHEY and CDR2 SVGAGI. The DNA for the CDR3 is TGTGCCAGCAGCAGGGACATGGCTCTTGAAGCTTTCTTT. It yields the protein CASSRDMALEAFF.

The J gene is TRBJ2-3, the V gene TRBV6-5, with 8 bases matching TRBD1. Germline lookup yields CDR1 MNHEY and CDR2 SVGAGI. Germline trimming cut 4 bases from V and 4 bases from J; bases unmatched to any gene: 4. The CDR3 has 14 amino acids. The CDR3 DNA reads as TGTGCCAGCAGTTTCACGACAGGGGCAGATACGCAGTATTTT. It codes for CASSFTTGADTQYF.

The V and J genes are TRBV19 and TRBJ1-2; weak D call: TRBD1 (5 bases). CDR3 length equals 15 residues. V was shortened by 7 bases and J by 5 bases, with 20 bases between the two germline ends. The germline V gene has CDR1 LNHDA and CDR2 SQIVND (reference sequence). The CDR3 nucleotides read TGTGCCAGTACCCTCAGGTCAGGGCGACTGTATGGCTACACCTTC. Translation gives CASTLRSGRLYGYTF. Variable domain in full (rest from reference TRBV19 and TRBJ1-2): DGGITQSPKYLFRKEGQNVTLSCEQNLNHDAMYWYRQDPGQGLRLIYYSQIVNDFQKGDIAEGYSVSREKKESFPLTVTSAQKNPTAFYLCASTLRSGRLYGYTFGSGTRLTVV.

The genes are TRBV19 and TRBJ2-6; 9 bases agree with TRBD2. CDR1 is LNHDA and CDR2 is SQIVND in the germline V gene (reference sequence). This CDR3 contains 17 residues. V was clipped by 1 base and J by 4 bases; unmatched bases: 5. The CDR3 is CASSIAASGTGANVLTF. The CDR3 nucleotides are TGTGCCAGTAGTATAGCGGCTAGCGGGACCGGGGCCAACGTCCTGACTTTC.

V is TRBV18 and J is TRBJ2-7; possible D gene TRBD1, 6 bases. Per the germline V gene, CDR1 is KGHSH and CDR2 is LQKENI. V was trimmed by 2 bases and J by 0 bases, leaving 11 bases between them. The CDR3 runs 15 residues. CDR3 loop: CASSPSGVGSYEQYV. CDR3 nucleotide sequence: TGTGCCAGCTCACCATCAGGGGTGGGCTCCTACGAGCAGTACGTC.

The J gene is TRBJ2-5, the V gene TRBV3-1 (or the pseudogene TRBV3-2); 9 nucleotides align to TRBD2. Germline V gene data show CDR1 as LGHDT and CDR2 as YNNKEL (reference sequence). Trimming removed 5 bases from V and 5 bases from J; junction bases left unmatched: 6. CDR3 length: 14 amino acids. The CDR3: CASSARGGGETQYF. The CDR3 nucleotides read TGTGCCAGCAGCGCGCGGGGGGGTGGCGAGACCCAGTACTTC.

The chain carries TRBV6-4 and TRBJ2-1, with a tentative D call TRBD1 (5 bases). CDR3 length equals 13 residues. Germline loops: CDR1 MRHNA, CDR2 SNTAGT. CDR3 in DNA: TGTGCGACGTCAGGGCACCCCTGGAATGAGCAGTTCTTC. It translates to CATSGHPWNEQFF.

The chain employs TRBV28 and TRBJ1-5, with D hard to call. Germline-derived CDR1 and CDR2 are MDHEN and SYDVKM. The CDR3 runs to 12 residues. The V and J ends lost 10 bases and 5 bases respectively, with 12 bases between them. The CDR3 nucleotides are TGTGCCACCGCGCGGTGGGATCAGCCCCAGCATTTT. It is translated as CATARWDQPQHF.

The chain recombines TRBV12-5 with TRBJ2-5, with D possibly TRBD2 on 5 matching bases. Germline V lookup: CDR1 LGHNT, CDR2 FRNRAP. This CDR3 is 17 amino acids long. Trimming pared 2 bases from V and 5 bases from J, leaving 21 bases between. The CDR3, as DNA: TGTGCTAGTGGTTTGCCCACCCCGGGGATGCCTTCTGAGACCCAGTACTTC. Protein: CASGLPTPGMPSETQYF.

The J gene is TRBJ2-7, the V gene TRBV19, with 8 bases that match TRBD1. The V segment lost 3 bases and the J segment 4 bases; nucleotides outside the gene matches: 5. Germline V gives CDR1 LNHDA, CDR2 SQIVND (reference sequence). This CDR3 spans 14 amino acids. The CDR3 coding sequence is TGTGCCAGTAGTATCGTCACAGGGGGGTACGAGCAGTACTTC. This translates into CASSIVTGGYEQYF.

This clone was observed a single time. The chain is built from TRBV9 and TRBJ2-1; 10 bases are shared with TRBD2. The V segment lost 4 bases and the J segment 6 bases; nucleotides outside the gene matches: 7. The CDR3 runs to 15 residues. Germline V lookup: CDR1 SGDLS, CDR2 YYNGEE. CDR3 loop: CASSPLGLAANEQFF. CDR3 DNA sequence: TGTGCCAGCAGCCCCCTCGGACTAGCGGCCAATGAGCAGTTCTTC.

The CDR3 reads CASRPGVGFAEAFF. In nucleotides, the CDR3 is TGTGCCAGCAGACCGGGGGTAGGGTTCGCTGAAGCTTTCTTT. The V call is TRBV7-8, the J call TRBJ1-1; D possibly corresponds to TRBD1 (5 bases). This CDR3 contains 14 residues. The V and J ends lost 6 bases and 6 bases respectively, with 17 bases between them. Looked up from germline, CDR1 is SGHVS and CDR2 is FQNEAQ.